The 8 T cell receptor beta chains presented below share a single source sample, sequenced in a study of OX40 agonist ivuxolimab in advanced cancers. Sequencing was performed with immunoSEQ multiplex PCR; in TCRdb, only in-frame clones are kept and a portion is missing. The sample consists of more than 85,000 clones, more than 80% of them appearing once. The sequences come from CD4+ or CD8+ T cells sorted from blood, collected in a trial of the OX40 agonist ivuxolimab. The receptors were sampled from an adult with an advanced solid tumor such as melanoma, head and neck, liver or kidney cancer.

This clone was found once. This rearrangement joins TRBV5-1 to TRBJ2-5; 7 positions match TRBD1. This CDR3 has 16 amino acids. CDR1 SGHRS and CDR2 YFSETQ come from the germline V gene. Germline trimming cut 4 bases from V and 2 bases from J; bases unmatched to any gene: 11. The CDR3 loop reads CASSTIPGTVQETQYF. Written as DNA, the CDR3 is TGCGCCAGCAGCACCATTCCCGGGACAGTTCAAGAGACCCAGTACTTC.

The chain couples TRBV5-1 to TRBJ1-1; 7 positions match TRBD1. The J segment lost 5 bases and the V segment lost 6 bases, leaving 7 bases of the junction unmatched. CDR1 is SGHRS, CDR2 YFSETQ, per germline. The CDR3 is 13 residues long. The CDR3 DNA follows: TGCGCCAGCACCCAGGGGGTCGGGACTGAAGCTTTCTTT. Translation gives CASTQGVGTEAFF.

The J gene is TRBJ2-3, the V gene TRBV2, with 10 bases lining up with TRBD2. Germline V gene data show CDR1 as SNHLY and CDR2 as FYNNEI. Trimming at V came to 6 bases and at J to 2 bases, leaving 8 bases not matched to a gene. The length of the CDR3 is 16 residues. The CDR3 is CASSFHSGRFTDTQYF. The CDR3 DNA reads as TGTGCCAGCAGCTTCCATAGCGGGAGGTTCACAGATACGCAGTATTTT.

Comments on this clone: Other DNA sequences from this sample encode an identical CDR3 as well. The V gene is TRBV4-1, the J gene TRBJ1-5; D is perhaps TRBD1 (5 bases). CDR3 length: 13 amino acids. Trimming cost V 3 bases and J 5 bases, with 8 bases left between them. Germline CDR1 is MGHRA and CDR2 is YSYEKL. This CDR3 reads CASSQGTDQPQHF. In DNA form, the CDR3 reads TGCGCCAGCAGCCAGGGGACCGATCAGCCCCAGCATTTT.

The chain recombines TRBV2 with TRBJ1-1; D possibly corresponds to TRBD1 (5 bases). The germline CDR1 and CDR2 sequences are SNHLY and FYNNEI. The V gene lost 7 bases and the J gene lost 0 bases, with 12 bases spanning the gap. The CDR3 totals 14 residues. CDR3 coding DNA: TGTGCCAGCATGGGGAGGGGCTTGAACACTGAAGCTTTCTTT. The encoded protein is CASMGRGLNTEAFF.

V gene TRBV5-1 combines with J gene TRBJ2-1; maybe TRBD1 (6 bases). CDR1 SGHRS and CDR2 YFSETQ come from the germline V gene. This CDR3 region has 15 residues. Trimming pared 4 bases from V and 1 base from J, leaving 12 bases between. The CDR3 nucleotides read TGCGCCAGCAGCAATGCAGGGGCGTCCTACAATGAGCAGTTCTTC. Translation gives CASSNAGASYNEQFF.

CDR3 loop: CASWGSVGAKTEAFF. In DNA, the CDR3 is TGTGCCAGCTGGGGGAGTGTAGGGGCAAAGACTGAAGCTTTCTTT. This chain joins TRBV27 and TRBJ1-1; D is possibly TRBD1 (5 bases). V was trimmed by 8 bases and J by 5 bases, leaving 21 bases between them. CDR1 MNHEY and CDR2 SMNVEV come from the germline V gene (reference sequence). The CDR3 is 15 residues long.

The chain joins TRBV6-1 to TRBJ1-5; D is unclear. The V end was cut by 1 base, the J end by 4 bases, with 11 bases between. Looked up from germline, CDR1 is MNHNS and CDR2 is SASEGT. The CDR3 is 15 amino acids. DNA for the CDR3: TGTGCCAGCAGTGAAGGGCGCGGAAATAATCAGCCCCAGCATTTT. This translates into CASSEGRGNNQPQHF.